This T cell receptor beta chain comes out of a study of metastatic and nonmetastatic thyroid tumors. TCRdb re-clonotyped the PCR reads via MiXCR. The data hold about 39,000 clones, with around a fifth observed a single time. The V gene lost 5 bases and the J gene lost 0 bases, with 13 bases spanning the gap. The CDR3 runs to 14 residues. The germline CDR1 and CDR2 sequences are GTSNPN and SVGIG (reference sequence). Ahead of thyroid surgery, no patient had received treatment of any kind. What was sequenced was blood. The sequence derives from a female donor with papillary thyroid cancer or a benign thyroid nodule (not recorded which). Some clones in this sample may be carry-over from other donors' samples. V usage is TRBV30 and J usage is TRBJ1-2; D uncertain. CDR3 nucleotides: TGTGCCTGGGCCACGGAAACAGCTAACTATGGCTACACCTTC. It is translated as CAWATETANYGYTF.